This paragraph reports one TCR beta chain. Treatment described: roughly 20 received Ad26.COV2.S at low or high dose, single or two shots; 5 received placebo; per-sample allocation not given. It was on day 63 after the first vaccine or placebo injection that samples were taken. The data were produced by immunoSEQ multiplex PCR, yet TCRdb's version contains in-frame clones alone and is incomplete. Of 350,000 to 600,000 clones in the sample, roughly nine tenths are singletons; the top ten hold 1.5% to 2%. This CDR3 has 14 residues. V dropped 1 base and J dropped 5 bases, with 12 bases sitting between them. CDR1 is SGHNT, CDR2 YYREEE, per germline (reference sequence). The entry originates in a study of Ad26.COV2.S vaccination and SARS-CoV-2 variants.

The sample in question was peripheral blood, obtained in a trial of Ad26.COV2.S vaccine versus placebo. This TCR came from a person between 18 and 60 years old who received the Ad26.COV2.S COVID-19 vaccine or a placebo. This chain uses TRBV5-4 with TRBJ2-5; D is ambiguous. CDR3 nucleotides: TGTGCCAGCAGCTTGTACTATTTAGAGGAGACCCAGTACTTC. This translates into CASSLYYLEETQYF.